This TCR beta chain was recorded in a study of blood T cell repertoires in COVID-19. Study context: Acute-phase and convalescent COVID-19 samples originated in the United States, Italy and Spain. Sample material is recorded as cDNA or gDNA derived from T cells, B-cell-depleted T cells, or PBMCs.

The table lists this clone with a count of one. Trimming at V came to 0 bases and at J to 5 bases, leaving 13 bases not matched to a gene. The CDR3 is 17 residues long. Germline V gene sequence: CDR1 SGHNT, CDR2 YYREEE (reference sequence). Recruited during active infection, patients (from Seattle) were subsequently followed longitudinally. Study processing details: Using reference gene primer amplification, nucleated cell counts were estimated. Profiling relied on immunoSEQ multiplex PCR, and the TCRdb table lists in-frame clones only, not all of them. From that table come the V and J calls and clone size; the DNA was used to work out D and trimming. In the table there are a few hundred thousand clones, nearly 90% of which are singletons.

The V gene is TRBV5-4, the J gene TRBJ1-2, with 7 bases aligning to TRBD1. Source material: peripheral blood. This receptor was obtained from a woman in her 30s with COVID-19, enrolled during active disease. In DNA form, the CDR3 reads TGTGCCAGCAGCTTGGGGGCGACAGGGCAGGATTGGTATGGCTACACCTTC. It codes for CASSLGATGQDWYGYTF.